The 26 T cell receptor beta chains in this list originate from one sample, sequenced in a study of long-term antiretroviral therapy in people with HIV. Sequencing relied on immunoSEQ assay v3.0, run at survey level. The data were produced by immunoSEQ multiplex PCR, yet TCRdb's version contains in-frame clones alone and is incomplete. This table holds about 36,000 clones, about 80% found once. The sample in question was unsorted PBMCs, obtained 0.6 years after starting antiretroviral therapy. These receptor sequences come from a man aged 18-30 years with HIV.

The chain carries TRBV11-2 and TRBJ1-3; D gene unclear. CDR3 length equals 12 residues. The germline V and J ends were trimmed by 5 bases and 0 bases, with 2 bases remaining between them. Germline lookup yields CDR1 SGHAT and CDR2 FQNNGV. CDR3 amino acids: CASSLSGNTIYF. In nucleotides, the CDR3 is TGTGCCAGCAGCCTCTCTGGAAACACCATATATTTT.

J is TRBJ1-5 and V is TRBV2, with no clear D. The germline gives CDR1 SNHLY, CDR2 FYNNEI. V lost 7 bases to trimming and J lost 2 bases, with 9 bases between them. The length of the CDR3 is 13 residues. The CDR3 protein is CASKWERNQPQHF. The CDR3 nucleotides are TGTGCCAGCAAGTGGGAACGCAATCAGCCCCAGCATTTT.

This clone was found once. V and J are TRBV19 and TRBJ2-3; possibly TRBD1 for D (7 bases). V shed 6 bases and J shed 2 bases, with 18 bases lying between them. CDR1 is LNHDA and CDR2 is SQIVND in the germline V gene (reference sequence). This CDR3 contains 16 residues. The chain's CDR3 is CASREGQPSDTDTQYF. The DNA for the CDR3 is TGTGCCAGTAGGGAGGGACAGCCCTCCGACACAGATACGCAGTATTTT. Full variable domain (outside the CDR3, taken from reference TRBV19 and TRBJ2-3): DGGITQSPKYLFRKEGQNVTLSCEQNLNHDAMYWYRQDPGQGLRLIYYSQIVNDFQKGDIAEGYSVSREKKESFPLTVTSAQKNPTAFYLCASREGQPSDTDTQYFGPGTRLTVL.

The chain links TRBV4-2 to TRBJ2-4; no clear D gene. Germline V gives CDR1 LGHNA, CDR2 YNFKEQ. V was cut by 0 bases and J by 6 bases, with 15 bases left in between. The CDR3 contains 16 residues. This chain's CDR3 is CASSQEQSKSVNIQYF. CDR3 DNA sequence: TGTGCCAGCAGCCAAGAACAGTCGAAATCCGTAAACATTCAGTACTTC.

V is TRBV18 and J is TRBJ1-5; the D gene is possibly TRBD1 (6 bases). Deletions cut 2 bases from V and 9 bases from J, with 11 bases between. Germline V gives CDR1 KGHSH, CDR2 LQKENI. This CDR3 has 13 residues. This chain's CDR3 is CASSPRGEWPQHF. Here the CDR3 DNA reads TGTGCCAGCTCACCAAGGGGGGAATGGCCCCAGCATTTT. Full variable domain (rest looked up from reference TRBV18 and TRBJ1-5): NAGVMQNPRHLVRRRGQEARLRCSPMKGHSHVYWYRQLPEEGLKFMVYLQKENIIDESGMPKERFSAEFPKEGPSILRIQQVVRGDSAAYFCASSPRGEWPQHFGDGTRLSIL.

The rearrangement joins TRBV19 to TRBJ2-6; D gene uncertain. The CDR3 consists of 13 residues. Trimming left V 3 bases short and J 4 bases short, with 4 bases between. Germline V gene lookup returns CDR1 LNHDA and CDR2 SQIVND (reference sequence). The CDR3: CASSIGGANVLTF. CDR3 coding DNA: TGTGCCAGTAGTATTGGGGGGGCCAACGTCCTGACTTTC. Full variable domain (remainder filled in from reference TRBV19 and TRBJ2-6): DGGITQSPKYLFRKEGQNVTLSCEQNLNHDAMYWYRQDPGQGLRLIYYSQIVNDFQKGDIAEGYSVSREKKESFPLTVTSAQKNPTAFYLCASSIGGANVLTFGAGSRLTVL.

The CDR3 DNA reads as TGTGCCAGCAGTTACGGTCCTAGCAGCTACGAGCAGTACTTC. This codes for CASSYGPSSYEQYF. The chain has TRBV6-5 and TRBJ2-7; perhaps TRBD2 as D (5 bases). The CDR3 is 14 amino acids. V was cut by 2 bases and J by 3 bases, with 11 bases left in between. CDR1 is MNHEY and CDR2 is SVGAGI in the germline V gene.

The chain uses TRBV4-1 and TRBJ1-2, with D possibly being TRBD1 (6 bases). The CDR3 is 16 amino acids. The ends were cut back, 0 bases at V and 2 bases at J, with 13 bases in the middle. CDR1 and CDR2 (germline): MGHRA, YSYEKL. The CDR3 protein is CASSQEEAGGNYGYTF. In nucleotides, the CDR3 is TGCGCCAGCAGCCAAGAAGAGGCGGGGGGCAACTATGGCTACACCTTC.

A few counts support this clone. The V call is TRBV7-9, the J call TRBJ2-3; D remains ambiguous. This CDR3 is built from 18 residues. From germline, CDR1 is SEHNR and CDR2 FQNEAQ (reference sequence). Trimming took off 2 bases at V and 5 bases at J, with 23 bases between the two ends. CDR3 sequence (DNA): TGTGCCAGCAGCTTATATCCTCCCCGCGGCGTGGTTGGAGATACGCAGTATTTT. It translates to CASSLYPPRGVVGDTQYF.

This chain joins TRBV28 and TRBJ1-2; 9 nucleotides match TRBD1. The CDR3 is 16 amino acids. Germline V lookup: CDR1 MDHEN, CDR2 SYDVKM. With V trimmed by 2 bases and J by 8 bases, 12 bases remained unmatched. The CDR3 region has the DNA TGTGCCAGCAGTTTAACCCATAACAGGGGGCGAGGGGGCTACACCTTC. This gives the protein CASSLTHNRGRGGYTF.

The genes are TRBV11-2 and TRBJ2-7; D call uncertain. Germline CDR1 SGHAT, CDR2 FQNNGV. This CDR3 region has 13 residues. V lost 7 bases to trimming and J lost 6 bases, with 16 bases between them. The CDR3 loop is CASTPPFTREQYF. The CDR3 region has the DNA TGTGCCAGCACCCCCCCGTTCACGCGCGAGCAGTACTTC. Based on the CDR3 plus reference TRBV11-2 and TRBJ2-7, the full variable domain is EAGVAQSPRYKIIEKRQSVAFWCNPISGHATLYWYQQILGQGPKLLIQFQNNGVVDDSQLPKDRFSAERLKGVDSTLKIQPAKLEDSAVYLCASTPPFTREQYFGPGTRLTVT.

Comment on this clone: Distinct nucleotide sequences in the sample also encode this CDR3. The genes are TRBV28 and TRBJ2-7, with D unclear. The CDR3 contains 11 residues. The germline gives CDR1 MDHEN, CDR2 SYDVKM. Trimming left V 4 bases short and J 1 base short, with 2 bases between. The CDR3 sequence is CASSSSYEQYF. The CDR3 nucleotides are TGTGCCAGCAGTTCATCCTACGAGCAGTACTTC.

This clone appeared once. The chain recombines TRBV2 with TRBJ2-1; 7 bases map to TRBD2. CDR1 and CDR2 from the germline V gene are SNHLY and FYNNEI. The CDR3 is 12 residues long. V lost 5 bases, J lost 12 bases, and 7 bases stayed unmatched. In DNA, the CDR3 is TGTGCCAGCAGTACAAGGGAGGGTTGGCAGTTCTTC. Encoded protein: CASSTREGWQFF.

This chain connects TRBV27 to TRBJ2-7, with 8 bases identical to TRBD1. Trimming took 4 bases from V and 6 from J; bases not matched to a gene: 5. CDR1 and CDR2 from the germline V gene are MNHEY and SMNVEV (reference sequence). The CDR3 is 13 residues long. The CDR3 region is CASSSQGAGEQYF. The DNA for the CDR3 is TGTGCCAGCAGTTCCCAGGGGGCGGGCGAGCAGTACTTC.

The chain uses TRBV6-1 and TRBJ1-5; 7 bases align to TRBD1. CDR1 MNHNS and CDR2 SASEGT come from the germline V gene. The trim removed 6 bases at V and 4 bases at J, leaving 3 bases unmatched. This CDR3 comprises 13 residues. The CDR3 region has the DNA TGTGCCAGCAGACTACAGGGGAATCAGCCCCAGCATTTT. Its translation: CASRLQGNQPQHF.

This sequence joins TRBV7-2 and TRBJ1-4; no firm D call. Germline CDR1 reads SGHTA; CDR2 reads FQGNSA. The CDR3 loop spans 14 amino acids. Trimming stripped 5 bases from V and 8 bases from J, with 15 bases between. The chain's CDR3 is CASSRHLGEEKLFF. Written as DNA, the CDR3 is TGTGCCAGCAGCCGGCATCTCGGGGAGGAAAAACTGTTTTTT.

CDR3 loop: CASRLGGLSRPYNEQFF. The CDR3 region has the DNA TGTGCCAGCAGGTTGGGCGGGTTATCCCGCCCATACAATGAGCAGTTCTTC. This chain uses TRBV28 with TRBJ2-1; perhaps TRBD2 as D (5 bases). CDR3 length: 17 amino acids. The V end was cut by 6 bases, the J end by 4 bases, with 22 bases between. The germline CDR1 and CDR2 sequences are MDHEN and SYDVKM.

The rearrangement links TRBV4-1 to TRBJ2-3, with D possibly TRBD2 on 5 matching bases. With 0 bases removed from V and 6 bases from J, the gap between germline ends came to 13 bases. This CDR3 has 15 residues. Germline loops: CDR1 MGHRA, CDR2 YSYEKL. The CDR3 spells CASSQDFLATDTQYF. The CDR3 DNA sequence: TGCGCCAGCAGCCAAGACTTTCTAGCTACCGATACGCAGTATTTT.

The CDR3 DNA sequence: TGTGCCAGCAGTGATATTCGTGTGGACAGGTCAATGAATGAGCAGTTCTTC. This sequence encodes CASSDIRVDRSMNEQFF. This chain connects TRBV25-1 to TRBJ2-1; 7 nucleotides line up with TRBD1. The CDR3 is 17 amino acids. Per germline, CDR1 MGHDK and CDR2 SYGVNS. The V and J ends lost 3 bases and 7 bases, in that order; junction bases with no gene match: 15.

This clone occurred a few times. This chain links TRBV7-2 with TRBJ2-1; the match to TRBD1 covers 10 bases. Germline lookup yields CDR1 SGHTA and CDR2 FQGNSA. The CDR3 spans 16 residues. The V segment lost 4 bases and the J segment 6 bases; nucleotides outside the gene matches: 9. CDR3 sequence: CASSSTGGVTFNEQFF. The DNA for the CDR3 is TGTGCCAGCAGCTCGACAGGGGGCGTCACCTTCAATGAGCAGTTCTTC.

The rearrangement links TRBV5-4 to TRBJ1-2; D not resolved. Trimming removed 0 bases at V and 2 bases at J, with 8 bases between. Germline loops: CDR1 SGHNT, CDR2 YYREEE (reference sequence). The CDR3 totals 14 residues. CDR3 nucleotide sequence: TGTGCCAGCAGCTTGGGTGGATGGAACTATGGCTACACCTTC. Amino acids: CASSLGGWNYGYTF.

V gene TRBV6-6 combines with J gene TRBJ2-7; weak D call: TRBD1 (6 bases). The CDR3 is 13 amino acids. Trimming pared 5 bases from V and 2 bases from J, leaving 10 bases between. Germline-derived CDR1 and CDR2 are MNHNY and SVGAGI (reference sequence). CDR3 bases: TGTGCCAGCAGTAGGACAGAGACCTACGAGCAGTACTTC. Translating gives CASSRTETYEQYF.

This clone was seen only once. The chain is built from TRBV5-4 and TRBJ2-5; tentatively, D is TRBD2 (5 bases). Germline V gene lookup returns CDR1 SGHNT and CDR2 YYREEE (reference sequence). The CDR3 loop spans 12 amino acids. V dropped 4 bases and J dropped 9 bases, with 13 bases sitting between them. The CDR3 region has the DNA TGTGCCAGCAGCCTTAAGCTCGGGGCCCAGTACTTC. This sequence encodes CASSLKLGAQYF.

The CDR3 loop reads CASSPGGNTIYF. The CDR3 DNA sequence: TGTGCCAGCTCCCCCGGTGGAAACACCATATATTTT. The chain couples TRBV18 to TRBJ1-3; no reliable D call. The V gene lost 6 bases and the J gene lost 3 bases, with 6 bases spanning the gap. The CDR3 has 12 residues. Germline values: CDR1 KGHSH, CDR2 LQKENI.

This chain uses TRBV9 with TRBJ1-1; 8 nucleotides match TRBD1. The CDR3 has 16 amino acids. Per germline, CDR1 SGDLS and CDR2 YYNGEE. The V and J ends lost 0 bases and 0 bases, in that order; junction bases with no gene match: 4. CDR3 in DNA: TGTGCCAGCAGCGTAGGGACAGGGCTCATGAACACTGAAGCTTTCTTT. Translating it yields CASSVGTGLMNTEAFF.

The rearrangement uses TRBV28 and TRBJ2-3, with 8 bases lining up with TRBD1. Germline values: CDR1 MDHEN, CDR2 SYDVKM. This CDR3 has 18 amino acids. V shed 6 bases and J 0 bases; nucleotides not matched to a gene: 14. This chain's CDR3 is CASSYEPWTGPSTDTQYF. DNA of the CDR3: TGTGCCAGCAGCTACGAGCCGTGGACAGGGCCGAGCACAGATACGCAGTATTTT.